Sequencing of this T cell receptor (beta chain) was carried out in a study of glioma-infiltrating T cells after dendritic cell vaccination. Broader study findings: Estimated pretreatment TIL content predicted outcome after dendritic cell vaccination.

The protocol was immunoSEQ multiplex PCR, while the TCRdb copy is restricted to in-frame clones and leaves out a portion. The sample has approximately 82,000 clones, 70% to 90% seen once. Worth noting for this clone: What it binds is not known.

Germline loops: CDR1 WSHSY, CDR2 SAAADI. Trimming left V 5 bases short and J 0 bases short, with 11 bases between. The CDR3 contains 14 residues. The sequence came from a human donor with glioblastoma. The chain uses TRBV10-2 and TRBJ2-7; tentatively, D is TRBD1 (5 bases). The input for sequencing was blood, taken before dendritic cell vaccination. The CDR3 loop reads CASSRTSSSYEQYF. The DNA for the CDR3 is TGCGCCAGCAGTAGGACATCGAGCTCCTACGAGCAGTACTTC.